The 21 T cell receptor beta chains below all came from one sample that was sequenced in a study of T-cell reconstitution after alpha-beta-depleted transplantation in children. Molecular barcoding with unique molecular identifiers was used for the TCRbeta library. TCRdb ran MiXCR on the PCR reads and lists one entry per CDR3 protein. The table has more than 450,000 distinct CDR3 sequences, about a sixth seen once. The sample consisted of PBMCs from the stem cell graft donor, taken from the stem cell graft. The receptors derive from a human donor who donated a stem cell graft to a child with acute lymphoblastic leukemia.

This clonotype occurred a few times. The chain combines TRBV6-2 or TRBV6-3 with TRBJ2-7; no clear D. Trimming pared 0 bases from V and 2 bases from J, leaving 8 bases between. CDR3 length: 14 residues. In germline, CDR1 is MNHEY, CDR2 SVGEGT. The CDR3 loop is CASSYSLATYEQYF. In DNA, the CDR3 is TGTGCCAGCAGTTACTCGTTAGCTACCTACGAGCAGTACTTC.

Worth noting for this clonotype: Compared with germline, one end of the junction differs, possibly owing to a read error. This rearrangement joins TRBV5-1 to TRBJ1-1; unclear D gene. Germline CDR1 reads SGHRS; CDR2 reads YFSETQ. The CDR3 contains 15 residues. The CDR3 DNA sequence: TGCGCCAGCAGCTTGGAGCGGGAAGGGCGTACTGAAGCTTTCTTC. This codes for CASSLEREGRTEAFF.

This clonotype was found many times. V is TRBV27 and J is TRBJ2-7, with D perhaps TRBD1 or TRBD2 (6 bases each). In germline, CDR1 is MNHEY, CDR2 SMNVEV (reference sequence). Between the trimmed V and J ends, which lost 4 bases and 3 bases, there was a span of 13 bases. The CDR3 sequence is 14 residues long. CDR3: CASSYTGGGYEQYF. DNA for the CDR3: TGTGCCAGCAGTTACACCGGGGGCGGCTACGAGCAGTACTTC.

The rearrangement joins TRBV20-1 to TRBJ1-1; D gene ambiguous. V dropped 1 base and J dropped 0 bases, with 9 bases sitting between them. The CDR3 sequence is 14 residues long. The germline V gene has CDR1 DFQATT and CDR2 SNEGSKA (reference sequence). The CDR3 DNA reads TGCAGTGCTAGAGCCCCCCGGGTGAACACTGAAGCTTTCTTT. It specifies CSARAPRVNTEAFF.

This CDR3 reads CASAVGGTWNEQFF. The CDR3 DNA reads TGTGCCAGCGCGGTTGGCGGGACTTGGAATGAGCAGTTCTTC. This chain links TRBV6-2 or TRBV6-3 with TRBJ2-1; weak D call: TRBD2 (6 bases). Germline loops: CDR1 MNHEY, CDR2 SVGEGT. Trimming took off 8 bases at V and 7 bases at J, with 18 bases between the two ends. This CDR3 has 14 residues.

V and J are TRBV23-1 and TRBJ2-1; maybe TRBD2 (6 bases). TRBV23-1 is reported as an ORF; its role is uncertain. The CDR3 runs to 17 residues. Deletions cut 0 bases from V and 3 bases from J, with 15 bases between. The CDR3 region has the DNA TGCGCCAGCAGTCAATCCGAGGTTAGCGGCAACTACAATGAGCAGTTCTTC. It codes for CASSQSEVSGNYNEQFF.

This clonotype was seen a few times. This sequence joins TRBV6-5 and TRBJ2-7, with D unresolved. The CDR3 runs 15 residues. V lost 3 bases and J lost 4, with 16 bases in between. Germline CDR1 MNHEY, CDR2 SVGAGI. As DNA, the CDR3 is TGTGCCAGCAGTTATAAGGGCCACGAAGGGTACGAGCAGTACTTC. Translation: CASSYKGHEGYEQYF.

This clonotype was recorded only once. The chain recombines TRBV20-1 with TRBJ2-7, with a tentative D call TRBD2 (6 bases). Germline loops: CDR1 DFQATT, CDR2 SNEGSKA (reference sequence). The CDR3 contains 13 residues. Between the trimmed V and J ends, which lost 1 base and 6 bases, there was a span of 13 bases. As DNA, the CDR3 is TGCAGTGCTAGAGCCCCTCAGGGAGGCGAGCAGTACTTC. Translating gives CSARAPQGGEQYF.

The chain couples TRBV24-1 to TRBJ2-2, with a tentative D call TRBD2 (5 bases). The CDR3 is 17 amino acids. Trimming shortened V by 3 bases and J by 0 bases, and 13 bases separated the two germline ends. From germline, CDR1 is KGHDR and CDR2 SFDVKD. CDR3 in amino acids: CATSDPRTGTNTGELFF. The CDR3 DNA follows: TGTGCCACCAGTGATCCCAGGACGGGGACGAACACCGGGGAGCTGTTTTTT.

The J gene is TRBJ2-1, the V gene TRBV4-1; D might be TRBD2 (5 bases). The CDR3 is 13 residues long. V was shortened by 6 bases and J by 10 bases, with 16 bases between the two germline ends. The germline V gene has CDR1 MGHRA and CDR2 YSYEKL. CDR3 amino acids: CASRGAGSAEQFF. CDR3 in DNA: TGCGCCAGCAGGGGAGCTGGGTCGGCAGAGCAGTTCTTC.

The chain links TRBV29-1 to TRBJ2-1; 10 bases match TRBD2. J gave up 5 bases and V 5 bases, and 6 bases lay outside the gene matches. The CDR3 has 14 residues. Germline assignment: CDR1 SQVTM and CDR2 ANQGSEA. CDR3 DNA sequence: TGCAGCGTTCGTCTTAGCGGGAGGAACAATGAGCAGTTCTTC. This gives the protein CSVRLSGRNNEQFF.

The chain employs TRBV7-2 and TRBJ2-7; the D is unclear. Trimming shortened V by 1 base and J by 5 bases, and 12 bases separated the two germline ends. The germline gives CDR1 SGHTA, CDR2 FQGNSA. The CDR3 has 14 amino acids. CDR3 protein: CASSLVGPGNEQYF. In DNA, the CDR3 is TGTGCCAGCAGCTTAGTGGGCCCTGGGAACGAGCAGTACTTC.

Many counts were recorded for this clonotype. The rearrangement uses TRBV29-1 and TRBJ2-1; no definite D call. Looked up from germline, CDR1 is SQVTM and CDR2 is ANQGSEA. Trimming cost V 3 bases and J 3 bases, with 12 bases left between them. CDR3 size: 14 residues. The CDR3 region is CSVEAGTSYNEQFF. The CDR3, as DNA: TGCAGCGTTGAGGCCGGAACGAGCTACAATGAGCAGTTCTTC.

This clonotype showed up just a few times. The rearrangement joins TRBV27 to TRBJ2-3; TRBD2 matches at 12 bases. The V gene's germline CDR1 is MNHEY and CDR2 SMNVEV (reference sequence). The length of the CDR3 is 17 residues. V was clipped by 5 bases and J by 4 bases; unmatched bases: 10. The CDR3 coding sequence is TGTGCCAGCAGTCTTGAGACTAGCGGGAGTCGGGCAGATACGCAGTATTTT. Its translation is CASSLETSGSRADTQYF.

The chain joins TRBV24-1 to TRBJ2-1; tentative D call: TRBD1 (6 bases). V shed 4 bases and J shed 0 bases, with 9 bases lying between them. CDR1 is KGHDR and CDR2 is SFDVKD in the germline V gene. The length of the CDR3 is 15 residues. This CDR3 reads CATSDQGFSYNEQFF. Here the CDR3 DNA reads TGTGCCACCAGTGACCAGGGGTTCTCCTACAATGAGCAGTTCTTC.

The rearrangement joins TRBV5-1 to TRBJ1-1; D might be TRBD1 (5 bases). V dropped 0 bases and J dropped 8 bases, with 17 bases sitting between them. Germline V lookup: CDR1 SGHRS, CDR2 YFSETQ. The CDR3 extends over 15 amino acids. The CDR3 is CASSLGLLAGQEAFF. CDR3 in DNA: TGCGCCAGCAGCTTGGGCTTACTAGCAGGACAAGAAGCTTTCTTT.

The chain recombines TRBV7-8 with TRBJ2-1, with D possibly matching TRBD2 (6 bases). Germline lookup yields CDR1 SGHVS and CDR2 FQNEAQ. The V end was cut by 0 bases, the J end by 1 base, with 10 bases between. The CDR3 totals 16 residues. CDR3 sequence (DNA): TGTGCCAGCAGCTTAGCGGCGGGATTATCCTACAATGAGCAGTTCTTC. Amino acid sequence: CASSLAAGLSYNEQFF.

This clonotype has a count of ten or more. The rearrangement joins TRBV9 to TRBJ2-2; D is perhaps TRBD1 (6 bases). Germline CDR1 SGDLS, CDR2 YYNGEE. V was shortened by 5 bases and J by 5 bases, with 13 bases between the two germline ends. The CDR3 loop spans 14 amino acids. The CDR3 is CASSEQGNTGELFF. In nucleotides, the CDR3 is TGTGCCAGCAGTGAACAGGGAAATACCGGGGAGCTGTTTTTT.

This clonotype was observed a few times. This chain joins TRBV4-1 and TRBJ1-4; D is undetermined. CDR3 length: 15 amino acids. Germline lookup yields CDR1 MGHRA and CDR2 YSYEKL. Trimming took 5 bases from V and 5 from J, leaving 15 bases between them. DNA for the CDR3: TGCGCCAGCAGCGGTTTAAGGCAAGGAAATGAAAAACTGTTTTTT. Its protein product is CASSGLRQGNEKLFF.

The rearrangement links TRBV6-5 to TRBJ1-1; 7 bases match TRBD1. V lost 4 bases and J lost 0; bases outside the gene matches: 2. Germline CDR1 MNHEY, CDR2 SVGAGI. The CDR3 length is 14 residues. The CDR3 DNA sequence: TGTGCCAGCAGTTCACAGGGGATGAACACTGAAGCTTTCTTT. Its protein is CASSSQGMNTEAFF.

The V and J genes are TRBV16 and TRBJ2-1; 10 bases line up with TRBD1. V lost 3 bases, J lost 7 bases, and 6 bases stayed unmatched. Germline loops: CDR1 KGHSY, CDR2 FQNENV. The CDR3 runs 15 residues. This chain's CDR3 is CASSHLGQGVNEQFF. The CDR3 DNA sequence: TGTGCCAGCAGCCATCTAGGACAGGGGGTGAATGAGCAGTTCTTC. Based on the CDR3 plus reference TRBV16 and TRBJ2-1, the full variable domain is GEEVAQTPKHLVRGEGQKAKLYCAPIKGHSYVFWYQQVLKNEFKFLISFQNENVFDETGMPKERFSAKCLPNSPCSLEIQATKLEDSAVYFCASSHLGQGVNEQFFGPGTRLTVL.